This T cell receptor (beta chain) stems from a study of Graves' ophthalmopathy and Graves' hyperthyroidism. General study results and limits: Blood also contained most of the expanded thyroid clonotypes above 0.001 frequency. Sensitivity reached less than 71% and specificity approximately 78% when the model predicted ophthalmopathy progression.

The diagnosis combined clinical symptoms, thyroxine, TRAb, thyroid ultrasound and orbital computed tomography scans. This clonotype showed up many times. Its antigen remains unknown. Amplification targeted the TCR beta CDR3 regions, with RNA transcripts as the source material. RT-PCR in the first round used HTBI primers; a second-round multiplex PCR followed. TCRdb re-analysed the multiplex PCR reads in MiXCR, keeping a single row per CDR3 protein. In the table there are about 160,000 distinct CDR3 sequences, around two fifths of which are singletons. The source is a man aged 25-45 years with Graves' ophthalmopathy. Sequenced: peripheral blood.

In DNA form, the CDR3 reads TGTGCCATCAGTGAGTCCGGGAGGAGGACTGAAGCTTTCTTT. This gives the protein CAISESGRRTEAFF. This chain uses TRBV10-3 with TRBJ1-1; D unresolved. CDR1 is ENHRY and CDR2 is SYGVKD in the germline V gene. The CDR3 is made up of 14 amino acids. V lost 0 bases, J lost 5 bases, and 10 bases lay in between.